The present entry profiles one TCR beta chain with its context. The data originate from a study of T cell responses to AZD1222 COVID-19 vaccine. Some clones are missing from TCRdb's copy, which holds only in-frame ones; the method was immunoSEQ multiplex PCR. The sample yields more than 95,000 clones, about 89% seen once. There are 14 residues in the CDR3. J gave up 9 bases and V 5 bases, and 6 bases lay outside the gene matches. CDR1 is SGHTA, CDR2 FQGNSA, per germline. The V and J genes are TRBV7-2 and TRBJ1-6; 8 nucleotides match TRBD1. The TCR comes from an adult in good health. The sequencing here drew on peripheral blood, taken on day 0 of AZD1222 vaccination. CDR3 sequence reads: CASSENRGSSPLHF. CDR3 DNA sequence: TGTGCCAGCAGCGAGAACAGGGGGAGTTCACCCCTCCACTTT.